This is a list of T cell receptor beta chains from one sample in a study of shared clonotypes between healthy human individuals. Measured with immunoSEQ multiplex PCR; TCRdb has only the in-frame clones, and not every one. This sample carries about a million clones, 60% to 80% of them seen once, and the ten largest clones take over 0.8%. What was sequenced was memory CD4+ T cells from PBMCs. The receptors originated from a man aged 18 to 30 in good health. Some clones in this sample may be carry-over from other donors' samples. CDR3s include the opening cysteine and the closing phenylalanine or tryptophan. A D gene is named only where the DNA matches it firmly. Where a row states a size, it is once, few, many or the class of an expanded clone; other rows omit it.

abundance | d_gene | j_gene | v_gene | CDR3aa | CDR3nt
- | - | TRBJ2-5 | TRBV19 | CASSPLANYQETQYF | TGTGCCAGTAGTCCCCTCGCGAACTACCAAGAGACCCAGTACTTC
- | TRBD2 | TRBJ2-3 | TRBV2 | CASSEGSLAGGSDTQYF | TGTGCCAGCAGTGAAGGATCTTTAGCGGGAGGCTCAGATACGCAGTATTTT
few | TRBD1 | TRBJ2-5 | TRBV4-1 | CASSLFSPGQGSQETQYF | TGCGCCAGCAGCCTTTTTTCGCCGGGACAGGGGTCGCAAGAGACCCAGTACTTC
- | TRBD2 | TRBJ2-1 | TRBV28 | CASNTAGATRGEQFF | TGTGCCAGCAATACCGCGGGAGCAACTCGTGGTGAGCAGTTCTTC
few | TRBD1 | TRBJ1-1 | TRBV29-1 | CSVEVPGQGYPQKAFF | TGCAGCGTTGAGGTCCCGGGACAGGGTTACCCTCAAAAAGCTTTCTTT
- | - | TRBJ2-1 | TRBV4-1 | CASAVALGIYNEQFF | TGCGCCAGTGCGGTGGCGCTTGGCATCTACAATGAGCAGTTCTTC
- | - | TRBJ1-2 | TRBV30 | CAWNPVWGDTF | TGTGCCTGGAACCCAGTCTGGGGCGACACCTTC
- | - | TRBJ1-1 | TRBV2 | CASSPQWRDTEAFF | TGTGCCAGCAGTCCCCAGTGGCGGGACACTGAAGCTTTCTTT
- | - | TRBJ2-5 | TRBV7-9 | CASSLGTGFQETQYF | TGTGCCAGCAGCTTAGGGACGGGGTTCCAAGAGACCCAGTACTTC
- | - | TRBJ1-5 | TRBV28 | CASSLVSQPQHF | TGTGCCAGCAGTTTAGTTTCCCAGCCCCAGCATTTT
- | - | TRBJ1-5 | TRBV7-2 | CASSLSRGDTRAPQHF | TGTGCCAGCAGCTTAAGCAGAGGGGACACAAGGGCGCCCCAGCATTTT
once | TRBD2 | TRBJ2-1 | TRBV15 | CATSRDWRGGARDNEQFF | TGTGCCACCAGCAGAGATTGGCGCGGGGGGGCACGGGACAATGAGCAGTTCTTC
- | TRBD1 | TRBJ1-1 | TRBV7-4 | CASSVGGQGHSEAFF | TGTGCCAGCAGCGTAGGGGGACAGGGCCATTCTGAAGCTTTCTTT
many | - | TRBJ2-2 | TRBV19 | CASSIGQPTGELFF | TGTGCCAGTAGTATAGGGCAGCCGACCGGGGAGCTGTTTTTT
many | - | TRBJ1-4 | TRBV7-9 | CASSLNGQSNEKLFF | TGTGCCAGCAGTTTAAACGGACAGTCAAATGAAAAACTGTTTTTT